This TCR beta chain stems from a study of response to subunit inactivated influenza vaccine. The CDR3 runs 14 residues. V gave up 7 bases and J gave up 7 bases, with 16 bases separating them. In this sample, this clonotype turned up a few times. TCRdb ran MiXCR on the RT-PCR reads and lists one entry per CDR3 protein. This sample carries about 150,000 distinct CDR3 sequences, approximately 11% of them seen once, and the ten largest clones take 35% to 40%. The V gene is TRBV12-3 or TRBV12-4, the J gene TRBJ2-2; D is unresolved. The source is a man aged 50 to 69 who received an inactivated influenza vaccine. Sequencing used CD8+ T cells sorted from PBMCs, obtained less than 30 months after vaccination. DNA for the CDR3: TGTGCCAGCATGGTTGCCGGATGGCGCGGGGAGCTGTTTTTT. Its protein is CASMVAGWRGELFF.